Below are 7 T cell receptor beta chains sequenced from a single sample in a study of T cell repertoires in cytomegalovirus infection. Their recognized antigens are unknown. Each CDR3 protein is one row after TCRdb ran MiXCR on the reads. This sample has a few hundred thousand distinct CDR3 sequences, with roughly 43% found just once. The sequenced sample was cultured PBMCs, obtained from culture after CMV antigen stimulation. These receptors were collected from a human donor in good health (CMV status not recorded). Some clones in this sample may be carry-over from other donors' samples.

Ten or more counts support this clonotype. The CDR3 region has the DNA TGTGCCAGCAGCAAACGGACAGGGCAGAACACTGAAGCTTTCTTT. It codes for CASSKRTGQNTEAFF. V gene TRBV7-2 combines with J gene TRBJ1-1; 8 bases fit TRBD1. After removal of 5 bases from V and 1 base from J, the junction contained 6 bases not matched to a gene. CDR1 and CDR2 (germline): SGHTA, FQGNSA. The CDR3 has 15 residues.

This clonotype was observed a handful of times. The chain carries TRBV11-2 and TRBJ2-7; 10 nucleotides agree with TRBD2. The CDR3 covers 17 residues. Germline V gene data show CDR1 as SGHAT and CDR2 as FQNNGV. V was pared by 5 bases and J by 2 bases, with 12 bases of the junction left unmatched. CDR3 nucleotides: TGTGCCAGCAGCCGAAATAGCGGGAGGTGGGGACCCTACGAGCAGTACTTC. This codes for CASSRNSGRWGPYEQYF.

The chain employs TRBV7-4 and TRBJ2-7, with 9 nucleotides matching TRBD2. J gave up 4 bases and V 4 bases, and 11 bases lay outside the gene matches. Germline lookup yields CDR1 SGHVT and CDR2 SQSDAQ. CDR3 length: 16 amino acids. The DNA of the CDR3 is TGTGCCAGCAGCTCACCAAAGACTAGCGGCTCATACGAGCAGTACTTC. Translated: CASSSPKTSGSYEQYF. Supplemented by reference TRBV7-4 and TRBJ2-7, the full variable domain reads GAGVSQSPRYKVAKRGRDVALRCDSISGHVTLYWYRQTLGQGSEVLTYSQSDAQRDKSGRPSGRFSAERPERSVSTLKIQRTEQGDSAVYLCASSSPKTSGSYEQYFGPGTRLTVT.

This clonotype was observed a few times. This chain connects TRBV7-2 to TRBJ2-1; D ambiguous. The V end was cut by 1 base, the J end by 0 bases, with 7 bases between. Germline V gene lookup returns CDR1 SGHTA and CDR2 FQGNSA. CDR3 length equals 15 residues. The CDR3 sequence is CASSLERGSYNEQFF. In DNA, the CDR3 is TGTGCCAGCAGCTTAGAGCGCGGCTCCTACAATGAGCAGTTCTTC. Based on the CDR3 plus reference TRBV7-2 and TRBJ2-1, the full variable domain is GAGVSQSPSNKVTEKGKDVELRCDPISGHTALYWYRQSLGQGLEFLIYFQGNSAPDKSGLPSDRFSAERTGGSVSTLTIQRTQQEDSAVYLCASSLERGSYNEQFFGPGTRLTVL.

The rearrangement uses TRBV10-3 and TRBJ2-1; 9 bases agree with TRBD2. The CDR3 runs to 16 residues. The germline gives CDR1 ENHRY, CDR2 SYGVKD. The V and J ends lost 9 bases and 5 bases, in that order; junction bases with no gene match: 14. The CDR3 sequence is CAMSSRPSGDNNEQFF. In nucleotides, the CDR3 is TGTGCCATGAGCTCGCGGCCTAGCGGGGACAACAATGAGCAGTTCTTC.

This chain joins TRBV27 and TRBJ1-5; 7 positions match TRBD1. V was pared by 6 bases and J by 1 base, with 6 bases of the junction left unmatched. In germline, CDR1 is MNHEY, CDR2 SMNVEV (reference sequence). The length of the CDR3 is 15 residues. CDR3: CASSHDRDSNQPQHF. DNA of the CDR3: TGTGCCAGCAGCCATGACAGGGACAGCAATCAGCCCCAGCATTTT.

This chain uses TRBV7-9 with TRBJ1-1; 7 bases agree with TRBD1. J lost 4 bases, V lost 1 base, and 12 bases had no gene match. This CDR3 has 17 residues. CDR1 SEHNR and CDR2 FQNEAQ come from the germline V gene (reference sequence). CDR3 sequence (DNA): TGTGCCAGCAGCTTAGGGTACGGGCCAGGGGGAATCACTGAAGCTTTCTTT. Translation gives CASSLGYGPGGITEAFF.